These 14 T cell receptor beta chains were sequenced from one sample in a study of blood T cell repertoires in COVID-19 (dated by TCRdb to 2018 to 2021). Libraries were constructed by the immunoSEQ multiplex PCR assay. TCRdb stores this immuneACCESS table with in-frame sequences only. Part of the clones is absent; in the studies checked, under half of the shortfall reflects unresolved V genes, and no reason is known for the rest. Counted in this sample were about 99,000 clones; 80% to 85% of them appeared once. 1.5% to 2.5% of the sample rests with the top ten. Sequenced material: peripheral blood. Every receptor here comes from a man aged 65 to 85 with active or convalescent COVID-19.

This chain joins TRBV9 and TRBJ1-1, with D unclear. Germline assignment: CDR1 SGDLS and CDR2 YYNGEE. The ends were cut back, 0 bases at V and 4 bases at J, with 13 bases in the middle. The CDR3 has 15 residues. CDR3 in amino acids: CASSVDSGVGTEAFF. DNA of the CDR3: TGTGCCAGCAGCGTAGATTCCGGGGTTGGCACTGAAGCTTTCTTT.

The genes are TRBV6-5 and TRBJ2-1, with TRBD2 identical over 8 bases. The V segment lost 10 bases and the J segment 4 bases; nucleotides outside the gene matches: 12. Germline CDR1 MNHEY, CDR2 SVGAGI. The CDR3 has 15 amino acids. The CDR3 DNA reads as TGTGCCACCCATCTAGGGGGACTAGGGTACAATGAGCAGTTCTTC. Amino acid sequence: CATHLGGLGYNEQFF.

The genes are TRBV12-3 or TRBV12-4 and TRBJ1-1, with 7 nucleotides matching TRBD1. CDR3 length equals 13 residues. The ends lost 6 bases at V and 6 bases at J; junction bases unmatched: 7. CDR3 sequence (DNA): TGTGCCAGCAGCGCAGACAGGGCCGCTGAAGCTTTCTTT. It is translated as CASSADRAAEAFF.

This clone was seen once. The J gene is TRBJ2-7, the V gene TRBV5-1; 7 bases are shared with TRBD1. CDR1 and CDR2 from the germline V gene are SGHRS and YFSETQ. The CDR3 loop spans 16 amino acids. The V segment lost 3 bases and the J segment 0 bases; nucleotides outside the gene matches: 9. The CDR3 sequence is CASSWKSGQSSYEQYF. The DNA for the CDR3 is TGCGCCAGCAGCTGGAAGTCGGGACAGAGCTCCTACGAGCAGTACTTC.

The rearrangement uses TRBV28 and TRBJ2-2, with a tentative D call TRBD2 (5 bases). The ends were cut back, 5 bases at V and 1 base at J, with 11 bases in the middle. CDR1 and CDR2 (germline): MDHEN, SYDVKM. The CDR3 runs to 15 residues. The CDR3 DNA follows: TGTGCCAGCAGTCCCCCGGCGGGGAACACCGGGGAGCTGTTTTTT. Amino acids: CASSPPAGNTGELFF.

The gene calls are TRBV5-6 and TRBJ1-2; 10 bases fit TRBD1. V was clipped by 0 bases and J by 7 bases; unmatched bases: 6. The CDR3 is made up of 15 amino acids. Germline V gene data show CDR1 as SGHDT and CDR2 as YYEEEE. CDR3 region: CASSLGDRGFGGYTF. In DNA, the CDR3 is TGTGCCAGCAGCTTGGGGGACAGGGGTTTCGGTGGCTACACCTTC.

The chain has TRBV15 and TRBJ1-5; 9 bases are shared with TRBD1. The CDR3 sequence is 16 residues long. Losses at the gene ends were 1 base for V and 2 bases for J; bases not matched to a gene: 3. The germline V gene has CDR1 LNHNV and CDR2 YYDKDF (reference sequence). This chain's CDR3 is CATSRGDRDGNQPQHF. As DNA, the CDR3 is TGTGCCACCAGCAGAGGGGACAGGGACGGCAATCAGCCCCAGCATTTT.

The rearrangement joins TRBV15 to TRBJ1-3, with D uncertain. This CDR3 is built from 21 residues. V was pared by 0 bases and J by 0 bases, with 24 bases between. Germline V gives CDR1 LNHNV, CDR2 YYDKDF (reference sequence). CDR3 in DNA: TGTGCCACCAGCAGAGATCGAGGATCGGGAAGTACCGACCGCTCTGGAAACACCATATATTTT. Its translation is CATSRDRGSGSTDRSGNTIYF. The full variable domain, with the rest looked up from reference TRBV15 and TRBJ1-3, is DAMVIQNPRYQVTQFGKPVTLSCSQTLNHNVMYWYQQKSSQAPKLLFHYYDKDFNNEADTPDNFQSRRPNTSFCFLDIRSPGLGDTAMYLCATSRDRGSGSTDRSGNTIYFGEGSWLTVV.

The rearrangement joins TRBV19 to TRBJ1-5; the D is unclear. Per the germline V gene, CDR1 is LNHDA and CDR2 is SQIVND (reference sequence). The CDR3 spans 16 residues. Trimming removed 3 bases at V and 2 bases at J, with 14 bases between. CDR3 in amino acids: CASSIERGSGNQPQHF. The CDR3 coding sequence is TGTGCCAGTAGTATCGAACGGGGATCTGGCAATCAGCCCCAGCATTTT.

For the CDR3, the DNA is TGTGCCAGCAGTGACAGGTCCTACACTGAAGCTTTCTTT. It is translated as CASSDRSYTEAFF. This chain connects TRBV2 to TRBJ1-1; D is uncertain. This CDR3 is built from 13 residues. Trimming removed 3 bases at V and 3 bases at J, with 8 bases between. Germline values: CDR1 SNHLY, CDR2 FYNNEI.

Here the CDR3 reads CASSLGTIQETQYF. The CDR3, as DNA: TGTGCCAGCAGCTTGGGGACTATCCAAGAGACCCAGTACTTC. The chain joins TRBV5-5 to TRBJ2-5; D is perhaps TRBD2 (6 bases). Germline values: CDR1 SGHKS, CDR2 YYEKEE (reference sequence). Trimming pared 0 bases from V and 1 base from J, leaving 7 bases between. The CDR3 spans 14 residues.

The chain carries TRBV10-3 and TRBJ1-3; the D gene is possibly TRBD1 (6 bases). The germline V and J ends were trimmed by 0 bases and 4 bases, with 13 bases remaining between them. The V gene's germline CDR1 is ENHRY and CDR2 SYGVKD. The CDR3 has 16 amino acids. CDR3 sequence: CAISESGQGQGNTIYF. The CDR3, as DNA: TGTGCCATCAGTGAGTCAGGGCAGGGGCAGGGAAACACCATATATTTT.

The chain links TRBV6-6 to TRBJ1-5; TRBD1 is a possible D gene (5 bases). Germline lookup yields CDR1 MNHNY and CDR2 SVGAGI (reference sequence). Deletions cut 0 bases from V and 3 bases from J, with 9 bases between. This CDR3 has 15 amino acids. The DNA for the CDR3 is TGTGCCAGCAGTTACTCCCAGGACAACAATCAGCCCCAGCATTTT. Translated, it gives CASSYSQDNNQPQHF.

The chain carries TRBV4-1 and TRBJ1-5; D ambiguous. Trimming left V 2 bases short and J 2 bases short, with 13 bases between. Germline-derived CDR1 and CDR2 are MGHRA and YSYEKL. The CDR3 spans 16 residues. The CDR3 coding sequence is TGCGCCAGCAGCCAAACCTTAACGAGGGGCAATCAGCCCCAGCATTTT. Translating it yields CASSQTLTRGNQPQHF.